The entry below gives a single TCR beta chain sequence along with its context. This clonotype has more than one count but fewer than ten. The target of this receptor is not known. The record has no base qualities; no much larger clone is one base away. This sample was taken from a study of T-cell memory formation after mild COVID-19 (dated by TCRdb to 2020 to 2022). At the level of the whole study: TCR sequence clusters from the two donors were found to be largely donor specific. Longitudinal TCRalpha and TCRbeta repertoire sequencing tracked T-cell clones expanding and contracting after mild COVID-19 in a couple of donors. Two young, previously healthy adult volunteers, one female and one male, were included in the cohort.

The sequencer was an Illumina NovaSeq 6000. TCRalpha and TCRbeta cDNA libraries were constructed by 5'RACE with constant-segment primers, with sample barcodes and unique molecular identifiers being introduced. Trizol reagent was used to extract RNA from every sample. The libraries were amplified in two PCR steps, and the second step added a second sample barcode and Illumina TruSeq adapters. Sequencing of the libraries was done on an Illumina NovaSeq, producing 2 x 150 bp paired-end reads. Per the source publication's procedure: Demultiplexing of reads and collapsing into UMI-guided consensus sequences were performed with migec v1.2.7. Using mixcr v2.1.11, UMI consensuses were aligned to TRA and TRB V and J templates and then assembled into clonotypes. Clonotypes were classified as expanded or contracted when called significant by both edgeR and NoisET, with noise models trained on biological replicates. For edgeR calls, the thresholds were a false discovery rate-adjusted p below 0.01 and a log2 fold-change of 1. As an exploratory analysis of dynamics, max-normalized trajectories of the 1000 most abundant clonotypes were examined with PCA combined with hierarchical clustering. Each responding clone was given a CD4 or CD8 phenotype based on the CD4+ and CD8+ repertoires, which had been sequenced separately. TCRdb reprocessed the public reads (quality trimming at Q25 with fastp, clone calling with MiXCR) and kept in-frame beta chains. Each CDR3 protein gets just one entry, which takes the most common genes and DNA from the rows behind it. It is TCRdb's table, rather than the study itself, that gives the V and J calls and clone size. The sample profile shows under 450,000 distinct CDR3 sequences; 20% to 25% of them were found once. The ten top clones hold 21% of the sample.

Overall results and qualifications from the work: Only two mild cases were covered by the study, and larger cohorts that include severe cases with pre-infection samples were considered necessary. Contracting CD4+ clones were located mainly in the CM and EM memory subsets, whereas CD8+ clones were found to be enriched in EMRA. SARS-CoV-2 specificity of the second-wave clones peaking on day 37 was not confirmed. Clones contracting from day 15 to 85 had balanced CD4/CD8 phenotypes, while a second wave expanding from day 15 to 37 was biased towards CD4+. Some responding clones were found in pre-infection memory, which suggests that pre-existing cross-reactive memory T cells took part in the SARS-CoV-2 response.

Here V drops 0 bases and J drops 10 bases, and the junction holds 6 bases not matched to any gene. CDR1 MGHRA and CDR2 YSYEKL are derived from the germline V gene. Its CDR3 holds 15 amino acids, cysteine through phenylalanine. Only the CDR3 portion is preserved as DNA: 45 bases, with reading frame beginning at the first base. Ficoll-Paque density gradient centrifugation was used to isolate PBMCs. This receptor was identified in a man in his late teens or twenties who had mild COVID-19 (a few samples of this study predate the infection). The sample titles of this study are shuffled in the database, so cell type and time point are left out; the donor was told from shared clones. The sequence links TRBV4-1 to TRBJ1-6; 7 junctional bases match TRBD1. What was sequenced was PBMCs or a T cell subset sorted from them (not recorded which). CDR3 loop: CASSQDDRVVSPLHF. The sequenced DNA is TGCGCCAGCAGCCAAGACGACAGGGTAGTCTCACCCCTCCACTTT.